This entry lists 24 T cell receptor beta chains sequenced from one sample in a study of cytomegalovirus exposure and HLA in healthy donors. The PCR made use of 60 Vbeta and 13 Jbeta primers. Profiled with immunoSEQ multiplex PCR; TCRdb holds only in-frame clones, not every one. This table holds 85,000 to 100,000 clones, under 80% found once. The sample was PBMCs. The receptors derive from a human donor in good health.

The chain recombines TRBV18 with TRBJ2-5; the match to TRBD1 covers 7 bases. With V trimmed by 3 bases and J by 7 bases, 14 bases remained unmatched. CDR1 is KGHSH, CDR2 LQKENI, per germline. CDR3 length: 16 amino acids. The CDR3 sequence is CASSPTGSWVVGTQYF. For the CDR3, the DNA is TGTGCCAGCTCACCGACAGGGTCCTGGGTCGTGGGGACCCAGTACTTC.

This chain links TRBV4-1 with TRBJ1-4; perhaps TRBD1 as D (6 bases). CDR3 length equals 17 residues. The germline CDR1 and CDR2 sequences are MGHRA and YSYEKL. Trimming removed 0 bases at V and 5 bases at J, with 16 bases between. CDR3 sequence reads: CASSQEVQGVWNEKLFF. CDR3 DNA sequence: TGCGCCAGCAGCCAAGAAGTACAGGGTGTCTGGAATGAAAAACTGTTTTTT.

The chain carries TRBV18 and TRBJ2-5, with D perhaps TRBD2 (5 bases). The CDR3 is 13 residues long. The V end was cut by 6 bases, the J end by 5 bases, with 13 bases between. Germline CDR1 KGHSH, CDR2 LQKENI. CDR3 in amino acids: CASSPGSRETQYF. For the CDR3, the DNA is TGTGCCAGCTCCCCGGGATCTCGGGAGACCCAGTACTTC.

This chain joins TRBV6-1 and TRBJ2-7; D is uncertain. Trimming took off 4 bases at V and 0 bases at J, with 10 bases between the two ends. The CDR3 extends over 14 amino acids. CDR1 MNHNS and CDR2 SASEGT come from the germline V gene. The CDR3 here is CASSVSLSSYEQYF. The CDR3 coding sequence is TGTGCCAGCAGTGTAAGTCTAAGCTCCTACGAGCAGTACTTC.

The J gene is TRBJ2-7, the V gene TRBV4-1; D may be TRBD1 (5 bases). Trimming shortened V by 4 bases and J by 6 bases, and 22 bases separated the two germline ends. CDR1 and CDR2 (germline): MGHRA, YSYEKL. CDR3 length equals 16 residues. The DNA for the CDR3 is TGCGCCAGCAGCCTATACTCCGGCCAGGGTGAAGGCGAGCAGTACTTC. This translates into CASSLYSGQGEGEQYF.

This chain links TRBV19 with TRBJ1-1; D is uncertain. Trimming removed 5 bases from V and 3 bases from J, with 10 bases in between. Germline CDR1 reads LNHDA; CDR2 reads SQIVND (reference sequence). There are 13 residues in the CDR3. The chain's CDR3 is CASSPKAYTEAFF. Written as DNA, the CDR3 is TGTGCCAGTAGTCCCAAAGCTTACACTGAAGCTTTCTTT.

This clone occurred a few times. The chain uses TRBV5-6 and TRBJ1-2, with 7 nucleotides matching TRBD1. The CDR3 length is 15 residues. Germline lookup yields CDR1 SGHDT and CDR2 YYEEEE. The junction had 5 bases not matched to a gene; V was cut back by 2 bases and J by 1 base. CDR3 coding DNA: TGTGCCAGCAGCTTTGGGGGGACAGTTAACTATGGCTACACCTTC. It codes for CASSFGGTVNYGYTF.

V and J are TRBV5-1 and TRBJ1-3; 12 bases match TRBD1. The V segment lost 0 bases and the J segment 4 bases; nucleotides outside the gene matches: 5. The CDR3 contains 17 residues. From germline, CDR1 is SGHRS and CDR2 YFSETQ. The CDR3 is CASSLVGQGATGNTIYF. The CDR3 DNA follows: TGCGCCAGCAGCTTGGTGGGACAGGGGGCGACGGGAAACACCATATATTTT.

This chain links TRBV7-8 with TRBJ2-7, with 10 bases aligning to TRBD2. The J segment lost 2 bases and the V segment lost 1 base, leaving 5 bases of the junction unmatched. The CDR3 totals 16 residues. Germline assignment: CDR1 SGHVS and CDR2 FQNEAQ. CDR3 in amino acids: CASSLVVAGGPYEQYF. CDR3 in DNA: TGTGCCAGCAGCTTAGTCGTAGCGGGGGGCCCCTACGAGCAGTACTTC.

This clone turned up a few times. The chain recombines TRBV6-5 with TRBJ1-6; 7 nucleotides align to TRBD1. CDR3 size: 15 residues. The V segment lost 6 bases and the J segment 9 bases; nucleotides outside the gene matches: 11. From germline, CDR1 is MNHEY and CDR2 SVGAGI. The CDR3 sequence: CASSQKRTGGSPLHF. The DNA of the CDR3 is TGTGCCAGCAGCCAGAAACGGACAGGCGGTTCACCCCTCCACTTT.

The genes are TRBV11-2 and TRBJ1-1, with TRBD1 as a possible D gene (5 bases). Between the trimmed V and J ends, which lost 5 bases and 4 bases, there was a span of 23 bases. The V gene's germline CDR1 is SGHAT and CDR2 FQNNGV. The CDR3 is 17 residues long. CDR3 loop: CASSPLGAGFLVTEAFF. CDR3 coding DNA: TGTGCCAGCAGCCCTCTTGGGGCAGGTTTCTTAGTCACTGAAGCTTTCTTT.

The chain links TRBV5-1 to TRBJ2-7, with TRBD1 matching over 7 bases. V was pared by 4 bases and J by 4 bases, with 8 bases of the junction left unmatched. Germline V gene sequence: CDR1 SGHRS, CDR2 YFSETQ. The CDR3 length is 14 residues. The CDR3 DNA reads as TGCGCCAGCAGCAAAGACAGGGATTCGTACGAGCAGTACTTC. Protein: CASSKDRDSYEQYF. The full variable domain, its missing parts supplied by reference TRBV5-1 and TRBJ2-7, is KAGVTQTPRYLIKTRGQQVTLSCSPISGHRSVSWYQQTPGQGLQFLFEYFSETQRNKGNFPGRFSGRQFSNSRSEMNVSTLELGDSALYLCASSKDRDSYEQYFGPGTRLTVT.

CDR3 amino acids: CASSDRGPLNTEAFF. The DNA of the CDR3 is TGTGCCAGCAGCGACAGGGGACCCTTGAACACTGAAGCTTTCTTT. This chain uses TRBV9 with TRBJ1-1; 7 nucleotides match TRBD1. Germline CDR1 is SGDLS and CDR2 is YYNGEE. The CDR3 spans 15 residues. V lost 3 bases and J lost 0; bases outside the gene matches: 5.

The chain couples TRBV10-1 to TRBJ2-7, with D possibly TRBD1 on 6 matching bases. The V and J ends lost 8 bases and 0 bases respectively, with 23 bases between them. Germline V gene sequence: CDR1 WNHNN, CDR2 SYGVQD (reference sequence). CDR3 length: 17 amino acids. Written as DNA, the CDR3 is TGCGCCAGCCCAGTCGTGGGCAGACAGGACTTCTCCTACGAGCAGTACTTC. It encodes CASPVVGRQDFSYEQYF.

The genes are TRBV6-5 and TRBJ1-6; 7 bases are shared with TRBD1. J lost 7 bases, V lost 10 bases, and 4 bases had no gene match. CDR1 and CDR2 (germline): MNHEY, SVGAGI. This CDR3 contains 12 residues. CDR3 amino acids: CATTTGNSPLHF. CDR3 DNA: TGTGCCACCACGACAGGGAATTCACCCCTCCACTTT.

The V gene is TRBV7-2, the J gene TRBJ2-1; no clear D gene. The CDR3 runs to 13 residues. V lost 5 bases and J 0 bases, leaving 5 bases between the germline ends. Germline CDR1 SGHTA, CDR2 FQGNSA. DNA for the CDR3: TGTGCCAGCAGCCCTAGCTCCTACAATGAGCAGTTCTTC. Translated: CASSPSSYNEQFF.

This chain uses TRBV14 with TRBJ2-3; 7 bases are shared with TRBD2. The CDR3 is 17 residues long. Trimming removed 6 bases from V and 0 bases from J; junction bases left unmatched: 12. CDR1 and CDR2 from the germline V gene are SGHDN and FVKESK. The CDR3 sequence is CASSRRLAGPSTDTQYF. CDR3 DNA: TGTGCCAGCAGTCGGCGACTAGCCGGACCTAGCACAGATACGCAGTATTTT.

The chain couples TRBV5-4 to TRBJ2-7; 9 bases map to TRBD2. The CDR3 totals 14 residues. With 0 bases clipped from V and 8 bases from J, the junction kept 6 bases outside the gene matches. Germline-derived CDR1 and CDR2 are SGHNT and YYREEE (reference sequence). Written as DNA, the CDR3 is TGTGCCAGCAGCTTGGACGGCGGGGGGGGACAGCAGTACTTC. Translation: CASSLDGGGGQQYF.

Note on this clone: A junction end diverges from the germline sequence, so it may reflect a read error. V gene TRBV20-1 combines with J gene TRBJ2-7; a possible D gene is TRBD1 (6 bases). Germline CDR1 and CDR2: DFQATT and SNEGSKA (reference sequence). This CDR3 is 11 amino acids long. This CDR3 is CSAKDSYEQCF. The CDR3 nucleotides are TGCAGTGCTAAGGACAGCTACGAGCAGTGCTTC.

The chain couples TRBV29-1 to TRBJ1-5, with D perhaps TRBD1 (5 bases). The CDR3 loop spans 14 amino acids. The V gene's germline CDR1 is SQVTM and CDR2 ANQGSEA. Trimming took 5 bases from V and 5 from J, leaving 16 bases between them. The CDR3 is CSVSQGWADQPQHF. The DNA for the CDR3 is TGCAGCGTTAGTCAGGGTTGGGCGGATCAGCCCCAGCATTTT. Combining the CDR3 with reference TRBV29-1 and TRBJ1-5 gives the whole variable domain SAVISQKPSRDICQRGTSLTIQCQVDSQVTMMFWYRQQPGQSLTLIATANQGSEATYESGFVIDKFPISRPNLTFSTLTVSNMSPEDSSIYLCSVSQGWADQPQHFGDGTRLSIL.

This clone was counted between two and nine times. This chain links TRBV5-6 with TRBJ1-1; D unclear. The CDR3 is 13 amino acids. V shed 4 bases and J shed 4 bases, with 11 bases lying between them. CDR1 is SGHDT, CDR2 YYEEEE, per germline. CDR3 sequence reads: CASSIRGVTEAFF. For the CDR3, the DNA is TGTGCCAGCAGCATCCGGGGAGTCACTGAAGCTTTCTTT.

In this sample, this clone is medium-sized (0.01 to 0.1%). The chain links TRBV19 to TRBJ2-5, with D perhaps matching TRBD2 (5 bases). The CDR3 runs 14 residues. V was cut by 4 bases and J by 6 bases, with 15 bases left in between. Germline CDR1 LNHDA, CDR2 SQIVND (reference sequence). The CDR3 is CASSSEGSRKTQYF. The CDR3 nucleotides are TGTGCCAGTAGTAGTGAGGGATCTCGGAAGACCCAGTACTTC. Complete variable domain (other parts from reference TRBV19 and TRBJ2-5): DGGITQSPKYLFRKEGQNVTLSCEQNLNHDAMYWYRQDPGQGLRLIYYSQIVNDFQKGDIAEGYSVSREKKESFPLTVTSAQKNPTAFYLCASSSEGSRKTQYFGPGTRLLVL.

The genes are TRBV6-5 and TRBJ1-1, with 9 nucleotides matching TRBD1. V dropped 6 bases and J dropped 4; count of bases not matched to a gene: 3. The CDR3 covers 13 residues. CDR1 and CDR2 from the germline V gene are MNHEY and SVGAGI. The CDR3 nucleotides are TGTGCCAGCAGGGGACAGGGCGGCACTGAAGCTTTCTTT. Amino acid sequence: CASRGQGGTEAFF.

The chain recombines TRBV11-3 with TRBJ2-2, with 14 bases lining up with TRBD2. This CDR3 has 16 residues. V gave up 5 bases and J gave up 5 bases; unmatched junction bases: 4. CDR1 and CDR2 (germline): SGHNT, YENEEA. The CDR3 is CASSTGLAGGTGELFF. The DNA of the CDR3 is TGTGCCAGCAGCACCGGACTAGCGGGAGGAACCGGGGAGCTGTTTTTT.